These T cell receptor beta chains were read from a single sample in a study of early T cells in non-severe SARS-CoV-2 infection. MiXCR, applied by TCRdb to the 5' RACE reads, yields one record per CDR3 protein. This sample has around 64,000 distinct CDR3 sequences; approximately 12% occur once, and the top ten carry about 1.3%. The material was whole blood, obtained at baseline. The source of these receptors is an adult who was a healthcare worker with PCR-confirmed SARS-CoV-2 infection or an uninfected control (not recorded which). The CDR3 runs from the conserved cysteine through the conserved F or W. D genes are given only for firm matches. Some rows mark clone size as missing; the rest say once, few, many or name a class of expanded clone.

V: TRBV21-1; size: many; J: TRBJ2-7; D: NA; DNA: TGTGCCAGCAGCTCCCGACAGGTCGGGATGAAGTTTTACGAGCAGTACTTC; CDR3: CASSSRQVGMKFYEQYF
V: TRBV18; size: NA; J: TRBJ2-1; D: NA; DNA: TGTGCCAGCTCACCACCGTCGGTCCGCGATGAGCAGTTCTTC; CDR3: CASSPPSVRDEQFF
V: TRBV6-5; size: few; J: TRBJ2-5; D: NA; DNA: TGTGCCAGCAGTTCCGCTCTCATGGGAGAGACCCAGTACTTC; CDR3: CASSSALMGETQYF
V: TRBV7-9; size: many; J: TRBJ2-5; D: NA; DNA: TGTGCCAGCGGTTACATGACAGAGACCCAGTACTTC; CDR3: CASGYMTETQYF
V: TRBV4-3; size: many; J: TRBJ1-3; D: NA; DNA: TGCGCCAGCAGCCTTAGAAACACCATATATTTT; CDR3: CASSLRNTIYF
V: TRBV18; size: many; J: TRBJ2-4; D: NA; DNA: TGTGCCAGCTCACCTGGACTGACCCAAAACATTCAGTACTTC; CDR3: CASSPGLTQNIQYF
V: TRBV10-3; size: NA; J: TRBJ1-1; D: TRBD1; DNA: TGTGCCATCAGGCAGGGGGGCACTGAAGCTTTCTTT; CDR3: CAIRQGGTEAFF
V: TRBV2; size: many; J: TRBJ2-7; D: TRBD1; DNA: TGTGCCAGCAGCCCTACCGGGACAGCATTACGAGAGCAGTACTTC; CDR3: CASSPTGTALREQYF
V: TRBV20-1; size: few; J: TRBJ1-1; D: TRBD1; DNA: TGCAGTGCTAGCCGGGACAGGAACACTGAAGCTTTCTTT; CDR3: CSASRDRNTEAFF
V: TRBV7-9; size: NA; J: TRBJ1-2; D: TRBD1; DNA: TGTGCCAGCAGCTTAGTTCGGGGACAGGGGTATGGCTACACCTTC; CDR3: CASSLVRGQGYGYTF
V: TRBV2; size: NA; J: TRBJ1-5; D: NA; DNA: TGTGCCAGCAGTGAAGATTGGCAGGGGAATCAGCCCCAGCATTTT; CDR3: CASSEDWQGNQPQHF
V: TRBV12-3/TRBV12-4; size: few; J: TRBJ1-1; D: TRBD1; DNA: TGTGCCAGCAGGCTTACAGGGGGATACACTGAAGCTTTCTTT; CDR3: CASRLTGGYTEAFF
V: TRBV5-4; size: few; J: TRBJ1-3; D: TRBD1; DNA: TGTGCCAGCAGCACCCTAGACAGGGGGACTGGAAACACCATATATTTT; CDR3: CASSTLDRGTGNTIYF
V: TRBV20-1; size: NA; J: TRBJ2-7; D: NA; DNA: TGCAGTGCTGCAGACAGCTACGAGCAGTACTTC; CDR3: CSAADSYEQYF
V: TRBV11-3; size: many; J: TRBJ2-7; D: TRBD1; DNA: TGTGCCAGCAGCTTCCGAATGGACAGGCGCGACGAGCAGTACTTC; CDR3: CASSFRMDRRDEQYF
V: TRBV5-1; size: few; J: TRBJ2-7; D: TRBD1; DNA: TGCGCCAGCAGCTCTGGACAGGCTTTAGTCCACGAGCAGTACTTC; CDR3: CASSSGQALVHEQYF